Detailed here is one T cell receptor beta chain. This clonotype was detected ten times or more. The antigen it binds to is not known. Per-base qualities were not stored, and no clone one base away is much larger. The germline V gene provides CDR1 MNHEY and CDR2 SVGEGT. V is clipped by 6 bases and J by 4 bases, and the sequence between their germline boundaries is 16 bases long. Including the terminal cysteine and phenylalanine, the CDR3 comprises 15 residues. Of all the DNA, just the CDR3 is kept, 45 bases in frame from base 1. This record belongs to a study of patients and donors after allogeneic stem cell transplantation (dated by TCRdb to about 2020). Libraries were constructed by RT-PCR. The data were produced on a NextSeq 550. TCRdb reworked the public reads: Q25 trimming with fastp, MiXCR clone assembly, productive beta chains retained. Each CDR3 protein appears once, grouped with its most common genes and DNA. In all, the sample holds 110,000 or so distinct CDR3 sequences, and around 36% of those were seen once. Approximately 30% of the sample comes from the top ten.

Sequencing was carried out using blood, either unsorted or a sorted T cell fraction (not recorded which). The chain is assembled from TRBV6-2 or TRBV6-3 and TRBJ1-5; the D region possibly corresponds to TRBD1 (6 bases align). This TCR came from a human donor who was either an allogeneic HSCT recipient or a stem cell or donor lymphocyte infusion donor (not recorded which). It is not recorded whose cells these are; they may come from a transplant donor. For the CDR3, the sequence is CASSNRVGGNQPQHF. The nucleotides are TGTGCCAGCAGCAACAGGGTGGGAGGAAATCAGCCCCAGCATTTT.